The sequence of this T cell receptor (beta chain) was determined in a study of cytomegalovirus exposure and HLA in healthy donors listed by TCRdb under 2017. In the study overall: According to a later analysis, one platform produced both the roughly 130 validation repertoires and the 550 to 800 repertoires of the first cohort. The aim of the study was to test whether cataloging public T cell receptors could identify signatures of past pathogen exposure. Along with the approximately 700-subject first cohort, a separate validation cohort of over a hundred different subjects was used. High-throughput TCR immunosequencing, statistical association of individual TCRs with disease status, and machine learning were combined to predict cytomegalovirus infection status. Overall results and qualifications from the work: A later analysis lacked HLA typing for the validation cohort, so it scored co-occurrence in that cohort across all 110 or so repertoires. The authors suggested that the approach could potentially be extended to other disease states and immunological phenotypes. Most TCR sequences were seen in very few donors, while some public TCRs were found in many individuals. The classifier was reported to diagnose cytomegalovirus status with high specificity and sensitivity in both the original cohort and the validation cohort. Of the cluster scores, 94% were above 0 in a later analysis, which found that TCRs clustered in the first cohort also tended to co-occur in the approximately 130 validation repertoires. In vitro tests confirmed that a few of the cytomegalovirus-associated TCR beta chains recognize cytomegalovirus antigens. The study listed 150 to 200 TCR beta chains as associated with cytomegalovirus.

Donors formed part of the validation cohort, which comprised 120 subjects and was distinct from the first cohort of several hundred subjects. The library was made by the immunoSEQ multiplex PCR assay. The authors' pipeline ran thus. A statistical classification framework was built for diagnosing cytomegalovirus status from the catalog of TCR beta chain sequences. The immuneACCESS repertoire file appears here via TCRdb, limited to in-frame rearrangements. These files lack a portion of the clones; in checked studies, under half of the deficit traces to unresolved V genes, and the cause of the others is not known. V and J calls and clone size come straight from that table; D and trimming were deduced from the DNA. Recorded for this sample are about 200,000 clones; roughly 88% of them occurred a single time. Around an eighth of the sample is in the top ten clones. This clone was counted between two and nine times. Its antigen is not yet known. No clone much larger than this one lies a single base away; base qualities are absent.

The germline V gene gives CDR1 as SGHRS and CDR2 as YFSETQ. The V end loses 5 bases and the J end loses 0 bases, and a stretch of 6 bases separates them. There are 12 amino acids in the CDR3, from cysteine to phenylalanine inclusive. Just CDR3 DNA is preserved here, 36 bases in frame from base 1. Sequencing was carried out using PBMCs. This TCR was recovered from a woman under 40 in good health and CMV-seropositive. The rearranged segments are TRBV5-1 and TRBJ2-7; perhaps TRBD2 is the D gene, with 5 bases matching. The DNA sequence reads TGCGCCAGCAGGGGGAGCTCCTACGAGCAGTACTTC. Protein translation: CASRGSSYEQYF.